The 18 T cell receptor beta chains listed next were all sequenced from one sample in a study of shared clonotypes between healthy human individuals. Sequencing used immunoSEQ multiplex PCR; TCRdb keeps in-frame clones, though not all of them. Among some 2,400,000 clones listed, nearly 97% were seen once. What was sequenced was naive CD4+ T cells sorted from blood. The subset: CD45RA+ positively selected. These receptors all stem from a man aged 18 to 30 in good health.

The J gene is TRBJ1-2, the V gene TRBV9; perhaps TRBD1 as D (6 bases). There are 17 residues in the CDR3. V was shortened by 0 bases and J by 2 bases, with 17 bases between the two germline ends. CDR1 and CDR2 (germline): SGDLS, YYNGEE. The CDR3 region is CASSVASGGANNYGYTF. Written as DNA, the CDR3 is TGTGCCAGCAGCGTAGCTTCGGGGGGCGCAAACAACTATGGCTACACCTTC. Full variable domain (remainder filled in from reference TRBV9 and TRBJ1-2): DSGVTQTPKHLITATGQRVTLRCSPRSGDLSVYWYQQSLDQGLQFLIQYYNGEERAKGNILERFSAQQFPDLHSELNLSSLELGDSALYFCASSVASGGANNYGYTFGSGTRLTVV.

The chain employs TRBV7-2 and TRBJ1-1, with a weak D call TRBD1 (5 bases). The V gene's germline CDR1 is SGHTA and CDR2 FQGNSA. V was pared by 1 base and J by 0 bases, with 15 bases between. The CDR3 sequence is 17 residues long. This CDR3 reads CASSLEGGGLLNTEAFF. CDR3 bases: TGTGCCAGCAGCTTAGAAGGCGGGGGACTATTGAACACTGAAGCTTTCTTT.

The genes are TRBV19 and TRBJ1-5, with D perhaps TRBD1 (5 bases). The germline V and J ends were trimmed by 7 bases and 5 bases, with 21 bases remaining between them. The CDR3 contains 16 residues. Germline CDR1 is LNHDA and CDR2 is SQIVND (reference sequence). The CDR3 sequence is CASNTAGGVKYQPQHF. In nucleotides, the CDR3 is TGTGCCAGTAACACCGCCGGGGGGGTAAAGTATCAGCCCCAGCATTTT.

Notes on this clone: One end of the junction is discordant with germline, which a read error may explain. Other DNA sequences in this specimen translate into the identical CDR3. The chain has TRBV11-2 and TRBJ2-7; possible D gene TRBD2, 5 bases. From germline, CDR1 is SGHAT and CDR2 FQNNGV. CDR3 length: 15 residues. CDR3 protein: CASRRAPGMGYEQYF. CDR3 sequence (DNA): TGCGCCAGCAGGCGGGCCCCCGGAATGGGATACGAGCAGTACTTC.

DNA of the CDR3: TGCAGCGTTGAAGATCAGGGACTAGCGGAGTATTTT. This gives the protein CSVEDQGLAEYF. The chain has TRBV29-1 and TRBJ2-3; 11 bases line up with TRBD2. Unmatched junction bases numbered 3, after V lost 0 bases and J lost 13 bases. The germline V gene has CDR1 SQVTM and CDR2 ANQGSEA. The CDR3 is made up of 12 amino acids.

The table lists this clone with a count of one. The chain links TRBV2 to TRBJ1-1; 8 bases line up with TRBD1. This CDR3 has 16 amino acids. Trimming cost V 5 bases and J 1 base; bases outside gene matches: 9. Germline values: CDR1 SNHLY, CDR2 FYNNEI. CDR3 sequence (DNA): TGTGCCAGCAGTAGCCGACAGGGGTTGACGAACACTGAAGCTTTCTTT. Residues: CASSSRQGLTNTEAFF. Combining the CDR3 with reference TRBV2 and TRBJ1-1 gives the whole variable domain EPEVTQTPSHQVTQMGQEVILRCVPISNHLYFYWYRQILGQKVEFLVSFYNNEISEKSEIFDDQFSVERPDGSNFTLKIRSTKLEDSAMYFCASSSRQGLTNTEAFFGQGTRLTVV.

Comment on this clone: The sample carries other DNA sequences with the same CDR3. The chain uses TRBV11-2 and TRBJ2-3, with unresolved D. The CDR3 consists of 14 residues. Germline lookup yields CDR1 SGHAT and CDR2 FQNNGV. V was clipped by 1 base and J by 0 bases, with 5 bases between them. The CDR3 loop reads CASSLGGSTDTQYF. CDR3 bases: TGTGCCAGCAGCTTAGGGGGTAGCACAGATACGCAGTATTTT.

Comment on this clone: An end of the junction does not agree with germline; a read error may underlie this. The rearrangement joins TRBV7-7 to TRBJ2-4, with D uncertain. This CDR3 has 15 amino acids. CDR1 and CDR2 (germline): SSHAT, FNYEAQ (reference sequence). The CDR3 reads CASSLDGRAKNIQYF. CDR3 DNA: TGTGCTAGCAGCTTAGATGGTCGAGCCAAAAACATTCAGTACTTC.

Here the CDR3 DNA reads TGTGCCAGCAGCTTGAGGACAGGGGAAGCCAGATTCCAAGAGACCCAGTACTTC. Amino acids: CASSLRTGEARFQETQYF. This sequence joins TRBV7-9 and TRBJ2-5, with 9 bases that match TRBD1. This CDR3 contains 18 residues. Trimming at V came to 3 bases and at J to 1 base, leaving 12 bases not matched to a gene. From germline, CDR1 is SEHNR and CDR2 FQNEAQ (reference sequence).

The genes are TRBV19 and TRBJ2-3, with 8 bases lining up with TRBD2. Germline CDR1 LNHDA, CDR2 SQIVND (reference sequence). The CDR3 is 16 residues long. Trimming at V came to 1 base and at J to 6 bases, leaving 9 bases not matched to a gene. The CDR3 DNA reads as TGTGCCAGTAGTATAGCACGGGAGGGCCATACGGATACGCAGTATTTT. This encodes CASSIAREGHTDTQYF.

This clone came up once. The genes are TRBV5-4 and TRBJ2-1; no definite D call. Germline assignment: CDR1 SGHNT and CDR2 YYREEE (reference sequence). The CDR3 is 16 residues long. Trimming took 4 bases from V and 4 from J, leaving 18 bases between them. The CDR3 region is CASSLTTTKKYNEQFF. The DNA for the CDR3 is TGTGCCAGCAGCCTTACTACCACGAAGAAGTACAATGAGCAGTTCTTC.

This chain uses TRBV2 with TRBJ2-1, with 12 bases matching TRBD1. V gave up 6 bases and J gave up 10 bases; unmatched junction bases: 4. This CDR3 has 13 amino acids. Germline V lookup: CDR1 SNHLY, CDR2 FYNNEI. CDR3 DNA sequence: TGTGCCAGCAGGGGACAGGGGGCCAGCGAGCAGTTCTTC. It specifies CASRGQGASEQFF.

The chain's CDR3 is CARSLPGQGETQYF. DNA for the CDR3: TGTGCCAGAAGCTTGCCGGGACAGGGGGAGACCCAGTACTTC. This chain links TRBV5-3 with TRBJ2-5, with 10 positions matching TRBD1. TRBV5-3 is recorded as an ORF, its role being uncertain. V gave up 1 base and J gave up 5 bases; unmatched junction bases: 2. The CDR3 is made up of 14 amino acids.

The chain has TRBV7-6 and TRBJ1-5; D not certain. CDR1 and CDR2 from the germline V gene are SGHVS and FNYEAQ. The CDR3 sequence is 15 residues long. V shed 7 bases and J shed 6 bases, with 19 bases lying between them. The CDR3 spells CASNRNPDWGQPQHF. As DNA, the CDR3 is TGTGCCAGCAACCGAAACCCAGATTGGGGTCAGCCCCAGCATTTT.

J is TRBJ2-7 and V is TRBV7-8; a weak D match, TRBD1 (6 bases). CDR1 is SGHVS and CDR2 is FQNEAQ in the germline V gene. V was trimmed by 4 bases and J by 4 bases, leaving 23 bases between them. The CDR3 runs to 17 residues. This CDR3 reads CASSSDSPIVSDYEQYF. The CDR3 DNA reads as TGTGCCAGCAGCTCGGACAGCCCTATTGTTTCGGATTACGAGCAGTACTTC.

This clone was seen once. Other DNA sequences in the same sample also yield this CDR3. The chain employs TRBV7-2 and TRBJ2-7, with no clear D. Germline CDR1 and CDR2: SGHTA and FQGNSA. The V and J ends lost 5 bases and 2 bases respectively, with 7 bases between them. This CDR3 comprises 12 residues. CDR3: CASSPAPYEQYF. CDR3 DNA sequence: TGTGCCAGCAGCCCGGCTCCCTACGAGCAGTACTTC.

The chain links TRBV7-3 to TRBJ2-7, with unresolved D. CDR1 SGHTA and CDR2 FQGTGA come from the germline V gene. This CDR3 region has 13 residues. The ends were cut back, 1 base at V and 3 bases at J, with 7 bases in the middle. In DNA, the CDR3 is TGTGCCAGCAGCTTAAATACGGACTACGAGCAGTACTTC. It yields the protein CASSLNTDYEQYF.

V usage is TRBV5-1 and J usage is TRBJ2-1; TRBD2 matches 12 bases. This CDR3 spans 17 amino acids. CDR1 is SGHRS, CDR2 YFSETQ, per germline. V dropped 2 bases and J dropped 7; count of bases not matched to a gene: 10. The CDR3 is CASSFGTSGHTGNEQFF. The CDR3 region has the DNA TGCGCCAGCAGCTTTGGGACTAGCGGGCACACCGGTAATGAGCAGTTCTTC.